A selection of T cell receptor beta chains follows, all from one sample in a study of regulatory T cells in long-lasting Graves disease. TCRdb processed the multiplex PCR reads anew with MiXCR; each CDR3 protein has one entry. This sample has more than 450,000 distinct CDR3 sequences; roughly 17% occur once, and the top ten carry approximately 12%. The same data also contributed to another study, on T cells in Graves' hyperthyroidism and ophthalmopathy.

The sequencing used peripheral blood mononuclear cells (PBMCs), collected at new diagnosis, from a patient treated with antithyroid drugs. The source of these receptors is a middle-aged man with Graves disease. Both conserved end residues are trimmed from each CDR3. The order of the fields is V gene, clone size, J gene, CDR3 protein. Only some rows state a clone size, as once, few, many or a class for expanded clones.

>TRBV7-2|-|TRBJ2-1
ASSLIISGRYNEQF
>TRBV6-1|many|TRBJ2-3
ASTDRDRGTDTQY
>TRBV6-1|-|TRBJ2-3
ASSQGANTQY
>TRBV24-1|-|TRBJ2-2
ATSNVGGTGELF
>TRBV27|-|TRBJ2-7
ASSRSGTPSSYEQY
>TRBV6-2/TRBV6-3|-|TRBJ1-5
ASSYSNKGQPQH
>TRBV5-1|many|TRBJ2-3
ASSLDGGNRGVGTQY
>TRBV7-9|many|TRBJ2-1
ASSYDRLSSYNEQF
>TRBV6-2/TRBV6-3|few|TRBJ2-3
ATTGLDSTDTQY
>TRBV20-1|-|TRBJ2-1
SARLTSGRANEQF
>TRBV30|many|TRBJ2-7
ASKRSGSSYEQY
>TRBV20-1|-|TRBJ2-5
SASLGVQETQY
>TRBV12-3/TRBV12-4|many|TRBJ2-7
ASSLTGTGHEQY
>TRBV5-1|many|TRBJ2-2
ASSRDSPNTGELF
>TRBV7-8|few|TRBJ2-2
ASSSVGDTGELF
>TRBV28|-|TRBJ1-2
ASSIPGKLYGYT
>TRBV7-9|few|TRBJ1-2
ASSSLEGQGSLNYGYT
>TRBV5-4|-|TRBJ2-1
ASSSRDGPYNEQF
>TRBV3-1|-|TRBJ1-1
ASSQEGLGTEAF
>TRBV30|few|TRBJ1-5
AWSGGQGQQPQH
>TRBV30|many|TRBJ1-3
AWRARRSGNTIY
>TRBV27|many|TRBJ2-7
ASSLSSQTYEQY
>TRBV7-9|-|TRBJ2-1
ASSLSAGSSYNEQF
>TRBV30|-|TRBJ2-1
AWSLRDRVDEQF
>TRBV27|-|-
ASTQTDGRVRDGQF
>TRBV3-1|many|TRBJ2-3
ASSQDRKDTQY
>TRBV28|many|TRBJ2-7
ASSFPGQGYLQY
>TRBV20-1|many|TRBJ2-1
SALILQGREF
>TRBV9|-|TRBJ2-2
ARSQASSGRAANTGELF
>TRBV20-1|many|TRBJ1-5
SAKPIGGGDNQPQH
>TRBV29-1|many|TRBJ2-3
SVDTSGSITDTQY
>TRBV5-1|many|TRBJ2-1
ASSLVVTTNEQF
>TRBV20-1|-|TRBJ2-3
SAGTTPLGTDTQY
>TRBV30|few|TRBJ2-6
AWSAVRGSGANVLT
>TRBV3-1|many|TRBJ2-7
ASRPGTVGEQY
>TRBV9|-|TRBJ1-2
ASSAPGRETNYGYT
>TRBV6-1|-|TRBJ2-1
ASTTGDPYNEQF
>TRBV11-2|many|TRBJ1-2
ASSPTGLGYT
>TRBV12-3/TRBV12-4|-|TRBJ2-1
ASMRAGGRSYNEQF
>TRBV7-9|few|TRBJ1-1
ASSLLVDTEAF
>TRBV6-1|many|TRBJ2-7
ASVRTSGVPYEQY
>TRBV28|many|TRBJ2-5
ASSLPRGRGETQY
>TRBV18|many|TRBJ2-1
ASSPRLAGYNEQF
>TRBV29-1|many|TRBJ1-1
SVEEASRLNTEAF
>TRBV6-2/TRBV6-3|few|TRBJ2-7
ASSFGLAEAYEQY
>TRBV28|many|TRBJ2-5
ASSLSGGPKETQY
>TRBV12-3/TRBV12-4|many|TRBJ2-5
ASSSFGGRAIGETQY
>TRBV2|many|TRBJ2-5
ASSQSGSQETQY
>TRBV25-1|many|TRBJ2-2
ASSAHPGQRSGVLAGELF
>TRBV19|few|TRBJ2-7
ASRPDRASIYEQY